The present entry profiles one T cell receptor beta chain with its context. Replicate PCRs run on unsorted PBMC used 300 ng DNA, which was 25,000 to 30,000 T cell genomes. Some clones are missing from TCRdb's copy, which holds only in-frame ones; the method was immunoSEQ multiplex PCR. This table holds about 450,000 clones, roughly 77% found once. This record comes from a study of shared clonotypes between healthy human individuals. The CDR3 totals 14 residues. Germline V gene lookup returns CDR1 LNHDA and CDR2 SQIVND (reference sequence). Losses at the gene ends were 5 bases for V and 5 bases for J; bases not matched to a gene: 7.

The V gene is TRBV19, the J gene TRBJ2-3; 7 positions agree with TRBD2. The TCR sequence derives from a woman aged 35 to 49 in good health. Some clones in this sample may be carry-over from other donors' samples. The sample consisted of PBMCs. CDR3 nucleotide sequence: TGTGCCAGTAGTGAGGGAGGGCCGGGAGATACGCAGTATTTT. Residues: CASSEGGPGDTQYF.